Listed here are 19 T cell receptor beta chains from one sample, sequenced in a study of PD-1 blockade in classical Hodgkin lymphoma. Generated by immunoSEQ multiplex PCR, the TCRdb table keeps only in-frame clones and is missing some. The data contain 17,000 or so clones, approximately 90% of them singletons. Time point defined: newly diagnosed, previously untreated cHL patient sample. Sample: peripheral blood mononuclear cells (PBMCs). These receptors were obtained from a human donor with classical Hodgkin lymphoma.

J is TRBJ2-7 and V is TRBV5-1, with 12 bases identical to TRBD1. CDR3 length: 16 amino acids. The V segment lost 4 bases and the J segment 5 bases; nucleotides outside the gene matches: 10. Germline loops: CDR1 SGHRS, CDR2 YFSETQ. The CDR3 region is CASSPPRDRGQDEQYF. The CDR3, as DNA: TGCGCCAGCAGCCCGCCCAGGGACAGGGGGCAAGACGAGCAGTACTTC. The entire variable domain, with the rest obtained from reference TRBV5-1 and TRBJ2-7, is as follows: KAGVTQTPRYLIKTRGQQVTLSCSPISGHRSVSWYQQTPGQGLQFLFEYFSETQRNKGNFPGRFSGRQFSNSRSEMNVSTLELGDSALYLCASSPPRDRGQDEQYFGPGTRLTVT.

The V gene is TRBV28, the J gene TRBJ1-1; a weak D match, TRBD1 (5 bases). Trimming took 6 bases from V and 1 from J, leaving 9 bases between them. Per the germline V gene, CDR1 is MDHEN and CDR2 is SYDVKM. CDR3 length: 13 amino acids. The CDR3 loop is CASSWGGNTEAFF. Written as DNA, the CDR3 is TGTGCCAGCAGCTGGGGGGGGAACACTGAAGCTTTCTTT. The full variable domain, completed using reference TRBV28 and TRBJ1-1, is DVKVTQSSRYLVKRTGEKVFLECVQDMDHENMFWYRQDPGLGLRLIYFSYDVKMKEKGDIPEGYSVSREKKERFSLILESASTNQTSMYLCASSWGGNTEAFFGQGTRLTVV.

This chain joins TRBV18 and TRBJ2-7; D gene uncertain. Per the germline V gene, CDR1 is KGHSH and CDR2 is LQKENI. The CDR3 totals 11 residues. V was cut by 6 bases and J by 5 bases, with 8 bases left in between. The CDR3 DNA follows: TGTGCCAGCTCCGAGTTCGACGAGCAGTACTTC. Its translation: CASSEFDEQYF.

This sequence joins TRBV27 and TRBJ2-5, with 7 bases lining up with TRBD2. The CDR3 contains 13 residues. V dropped 7 bases and J dropped 4; count of bases not matched to a gene: 6. Germline V gene sequence: CDR1 MNHEY, CDR2 SMNVEV (reference sequence). This CDR3 reads CASTGAGTETQYF. CDR3 DNA: TGTGCCAGCACAGGAGCGGGAACAGAGACCCAGTACTTC.

V and J are TRBV4-2 and TRBJ2-3; maybe TRBD2 (5 bases). This CDR3 comprises 16 residues. V was trimmed by 1 base and J by 4 bases, leaving 15 bases between them. Germline values: CDR1 LGHNA, CDR2 YNFKEQ. In DNA form, the CDR3 reads TGTGCCAGCAGCCAAGCCGGGGTTCACACCTCAGATACGCAGTATTTT. Protein: CASSQAGVHTSDTQYF.

The rearrangement joins TRBV30 to TRBJ1-1; D possibly corresponds to TRBD1 (5 bases). V dropped 4 bases and J dropped 0 bases, with 12 bases sitting between them. The germline V gene has CDR1 GTSNPN and CDR2 SVGIG (reference sequence). The CDR3 loop spans 14 amino acids. The CDR3 loop is CAWTIDSLNTEAFF. In nucleotides, the CDR3 is TGTGCCTGGACCATCGACAGTCTGAACACTGAAGCTTTCTTT.

This chain links TRBV5-1 with TRBJ2-3, with a tentative D call TRBD2 (6 bases). In germline, CDR1 is SGHRS, CDR2 YFSETQ. The CDR3 runs to 15 residues. V shed 2 bases and J shed 6 bases, with 16 bases lying between them. The CDR3 loop is CASSFPSGAQDTQYF. For the CDR3, the DNA is TGCGCCAGCAGCTTCCCTTCGGGAGCACAGGATACGCAGTATTTT.

The chain has TRBV10-1 and TRBJ1-2; 7 bases fit TRBD1. In germline, CDR1 is WNHNN, CDR2 SYGVQD (reference sequence). This CDR3 contains 14 residues. J lost 5 bases, V lost 4 bases, and 7 bases had no gene match. The CDR3 reads CASSVNRGGYGYTF. In DNA, the CDR3 is TGCGCCAGCAGTGTGAACAGGGGAGGTTATGGCTACACCTTC.

The chain recombines TRBV11-2 with TRBJ1-2, with D perhaps TRBD1 (5 bases). The CDR3 is 15 residues long. Germline-derived CDR1 and CDR2 are SGHAT and FQNNGV. With 0 bases removed from V and 6 bases from J, the gap between germline ends came to 14 bases. The CDR3 sequence: CASSLDRGGEDGYTF. The CDR3 DNA reads TGTGCCAGCAGCTTAGATCGTGGGGGGGAAGATGGCTACACCTTC.

V is TRBV19 and J is TRBJ1-5, with no clear D. Deletions cut 4 bases from V and 1 base from J, with 8 bases between. The CDR3 loop spans 14 amino acids. Germline CDR1 reads LNHDA; CDR2 reads SQIVND (reference sequence). CDR3 coding DNA: TGTGCCAGTAGTAACCCACACAGCAATCAGCCCCAGCATTTT. It specifies CASSNPHSNQPQHF.

The chain combines TRBV28 with TRBJ1-3; D perhaps matches TRBD1 (5 bases). CDR1 is MDHEN and CDR2 is SYDVKM in the germline V gene. The length of the CDR3 is 15 residues. Trimming stripped 3 bases from V and 4 bases from J, with 13 bases between. The CDR3 sequence: CASSLVGARGNTIYF. The CDR3 region has the DNA TGTGCCAGCAGTTTGGTAGGGGCGCGGGGAAACACCATATATTTT.

The J gene is TRBJ2-3, the V gene TRBV2; D perhaps matches TRBD1 (6 bases). Trimming took 6 bases from V and 4 from J, leaving 11 bases between them. Germline CDR1 reads SNHLY; CDR2 reads FYNNEI. The CDR3 runs 13 residues. Here the CDR3 DNA reads TGTGCCAGCAGGGACAGCGGCGCAGATACGCAGTATTTT. Translated: CASRDSGADTQYF.

This chain joins TRBV5-1 and TRBJ1-5; the D is unclear. The CDR3 loop spans 13 amino acids. V was cut by 0 bases and J by 6 bases, with 7 bases left in between. CDR1 and CDR2 (germline): SGHRS, YFSETQ. Here the CDR3 reads CASSLGFPQPQHF. In nucleotides, the CDR3 is TGCGCCAGCAGCTTGGGGTTCCCTCAGCCCCAGCATTTT.

The rearrangement joins TRBV4-3 to TRBJ1-4; TRBD1 might be the D (5 bases). The CDR3 is 15 residues long. V was shortened by 0 bases and J by 4 bases, with 9 bases between the two germline ends. The germline V gene has CDR1 LGHNA and CDR2 YSLEER. The CDR3 coding sequence is TGCGCCAGCAGCCAAGACGGGGGTATTAATGAAAAACTGTTTTTT. Translating it yields CASSQDGGINEKLFF.

This chain uses TRBV28 with TRBJ1-1; D is uncertain. V gave up 8 bases and J gave up 2 bases, with 9 bases separating them. CDR1 MDHEN and CDR2 SYDVKM come from the germline V gene. This CDR3 is built from 12 residues. Here the CDR3 reads CASLRHNTEAFF. Written as DNA, the CDR3 is TGTGCCAGCCTTCGACATAACACTGAAGCTTTCTTT.

The chain combines TRBV9 with TRBJ1-1; D uncertain. V was clipped by 0 bases and J by 0 bases, with 3 bases between them. The CDR3 extends over 13 amino acids. CDR1 SGDLS and CDR2 YYNGEE come from the germline V gene. This CDR3 is CASSVELNTEAFF. The CDR3, as DNA: TGTGCCAGCAGCGTAGAACTGAACACTGAAGCTTTCTTT.

A remark on this clone: Different DNA sequences within this sample yield the same CDR3. The chain is built from TRBV28 and TRBJ2-7; the match to TRBD1 covers 11 bases. V shed 5 bases, J shed 3 bases, and the junction held 6 bases outside the gene matches. The length of the CDR3 is 15 residues. Germline V gene sequence: CDR1 MDHEN, CDR2 SYDVKM. In DNA form, the CDR3 reads TGTGCCAGCAGTCGTACCGGGACAGGGGGCTACGAGCAGTACTTC. It translates to CASSRTGTGGYEQYF.

The chain combines TRBV9 with TRBJ1-3; D call uncertain. CDR1 SGDLS and CDR2 YYNGEE come from the germline V gene. This CDR3 is 16 amino acids long. V was cut by 0 bases and J by 0 bases, with 10 bases left in between. CDR3 region: CASSVGRGISGNTIYF. As DNA, the CDR3 is TGTGCCAGCAGCGTAGGTCGGGGAATCTCTGGAAACACCATATATTTT.

CDR3 nucleotides: TGTGCCAGCAGCCAACTGGCGCAGCAGTTCTTC. This encodes CASSQLAQQFF. The chain couples TRBV14 to TRBJ2-1; D is unclear. The germline gives CDR1 SGHDN, CDR2 FVKESK. CDR3 length: 11 residues. Trimming cost V 2 bases and J 11 bases, with 7 bases left between them.